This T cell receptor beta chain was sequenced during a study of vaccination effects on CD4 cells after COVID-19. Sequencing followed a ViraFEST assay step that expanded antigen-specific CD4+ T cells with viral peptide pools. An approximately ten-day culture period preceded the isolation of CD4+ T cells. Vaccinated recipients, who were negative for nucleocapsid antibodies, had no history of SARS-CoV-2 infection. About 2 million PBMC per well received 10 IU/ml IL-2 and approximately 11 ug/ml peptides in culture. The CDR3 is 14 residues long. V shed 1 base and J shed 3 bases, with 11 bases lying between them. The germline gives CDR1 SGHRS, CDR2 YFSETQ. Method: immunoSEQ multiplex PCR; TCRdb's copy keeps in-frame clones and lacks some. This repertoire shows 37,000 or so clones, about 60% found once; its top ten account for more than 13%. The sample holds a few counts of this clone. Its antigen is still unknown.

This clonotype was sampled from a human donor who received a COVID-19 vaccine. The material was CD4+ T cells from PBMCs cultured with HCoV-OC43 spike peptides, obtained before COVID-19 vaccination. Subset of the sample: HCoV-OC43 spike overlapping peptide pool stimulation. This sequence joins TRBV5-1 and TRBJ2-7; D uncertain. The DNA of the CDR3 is TGCGCCAGCAGCTTGAACTTCCCGCACTACGAGCAGTACTTC. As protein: CASSLNFPHYEQYF.